This entry concerns a single T cell receptor beta chain. The target antigen is unknown. This sample is part of a study of OX40 agonist ivuxolimab in advanced cancers. Study at large: Three patients showed partial responses: one hepatocellular carcinoma and two cutaneous melanoma cases. Overall study findings and caveats: Doses of 0.1 to 3.0 mg/kg were accompanied by clonal expansion of CD4+ and CD8+ blood T cells by week 6.

Only in-frame clones appear in the TCRdb table, and some are missing; sequencing was by immunoSEQ multiplex PCR. The sample lists some 49,000 clones; around 84% were seen once. Germline values: CDR1 SGDLS, CDR2 YYNGEE. CDR3 length: 16 residues. The V and J ends lost 0 bases and 3 bases respectively, with 14 bases between them. The TCR originated in an adult with an advanced solid tumor such as melanoma, head and neck, liver or kidney cancer. The starting material was CD4+ or CD8+ T cells sorted from blood, obtained in a trial of the OX40 agonist ivuxolimab. This rearrangement joins TRBV9 to TRBJ2-3; a weak D match, TRBD1 (6 bases). CDR3 sequence (DNA): TGTGCCAGCAGCGTAGCCCAGAACAGGGTGACAGATACGCAGTATTTT. Amino acid sequence: CASSVAQNRVTDTQYF. The full variable domain, in which reference TRBV9 and TRBJ2-3 provide the parts outside the CDR3, is DSGVTQTPKHLITATGQRVTLRCSPRSGDLSVYWYQQSLDQGLQFLIQYYNGEERAKGNILERFSAQQFPDLHSELNLSSLELGDSALYFCASSVAQNRVTDTQYFGPGTRLTVL.